The next 12 T cell receptor beta chains were all read from a single sample in a study of regulatory T cells in long-lasting Graves disease. Time point described: newly diagnosed GD, antithyroid drugs for less than 3 months. PBMC RNA served as the TCR library source. Building the TCR beta libraries relied on iRepertoire HTBI primers, and CDR3 regions underwent Arm-PCR. Each CDR3 protein gets one entry after TCRdb re-called the multiplex PCR reads with MiXCR. The data hold over 500,000 distinct CDR3 sequences, with about 16% observed a single time. The data also belong to a second study, concerning T cells in Graves' hyperthyroidism and ophthalmopathy.

The sample here was peripheral blood mononuclear cells (PBMCs), taken at new diagnosis, from a patient treated with antithyroid drugs. All receptors come from a man aged 18 to 29 with Graves disease.

The sample holds many counts of this clonotype. V and J are TRBV5-1 and TRBJ2-7; 7 nucleotides align to TRBD2. V shed 6 bases and J 3 bases; nucleotides not matched to a gene: 9. This CDR3 region has 14 residues. Germline CDR1 is SGHRS and CDR2 is YFSETQ. This chain's CDR3 is CASTSTGLNYEQYF. DNA of the CDR3: TGCGCCAGCACCTCGACGGGACTAAACTACGAGCAGTACTTC.

This clonotype was detected only a few times. The gene calls are TRBV18 and TRBJ2-3; TRBD2 might be the D (6 bases). The J call is doubtful: the DNA matches TRBJ2-7 better. The V gene's germline CDR1 is KGHSH and CDR2 LQKENI. The CDR3 is made up of 15 amino acids. The CDR3 loop is CASSARVGGSYEQYF. The CDR3 nucleotides read TGTGCCAGCTCCGCCCGAGTGGGGGGCTCCTACGAGCAGTACTTC.

This rearrangement joins TRBV11-2 to TRBJ2-3, with TRBD2 as a possible D gene (6 bases). The CDR3 extends over 14 amino acids. The germline gives CDR1 SGHAT, CDR2 FQNNGV. Trimming took 0 bases from V and 5 from J, leaving 9 bases between them. In DNA, the CDR3 is TGTGCCAGCAGCTTAGAACTAGCCAGAGATACGCAGTATTTT. It codes for CASSLELARDTQYF. The complete variable domain, with remaining parts taken from reference TRBV11-2 and TRBJ2-3, reads EAGVAQSPRYKIIEKRQSVAFWCNPISGHATLYWYQQILGQGPKLLIQFQNNGVVDDSQLPKDRFSAERLKGVDSTLKIQPAKLEDSAVYLCASSLELARDTQYFGPGTRLTVL.

About this clonotype: One end of the junction is discordant with germline, which a read error may explain. The rearrangement uses TRBV30 and TRBJ2-1, with TRBD2 identical over 11 bases. This CDR3 spans 14 amino acids. Germline CDR1 and CDR2: GTSNPN and SVGIG (reference sequence). CDR3 nucleotide sequence: TGTGCCTGGACCACTAGCGGGAGCTACGATGAGCAGTTCTTC. Its translation: CAWTTSGSYDEQFF.

The chain recombines TRBV27 with TRBJ2-7; D remains ambiguous. Germline CDR1 reads MNHEY; CDR2 reads SMNVEV (reference sequence). The V and J ends lost 7 bases and 2 bases respectively, with 21 bases between them. The CDR3 spans 16 residues. The CDR3 here is CASTTPRTKSPYEQYF. The CDR3 DNA reads as TGTGCCAGCACAACACCTCGTACCAAATCCCCCTACGAGCAGTACTTC.

To note about this clonotype: A read error is possible here, since a much larger clone lies one base away. The CDR3 sequence: CARSHTYAEAFF. In DNA, the CDR3 is TGTGCCCGCAGCCATACTTACGCTGAAGCTTTCTTT. The chain carries TRBV3-1 and TRBJ1-1; D gene uncertain. The CDR3 is 12 residues long. Germline V gene lookup returns CDR1 LGHDT and CDR2 YNNKEL (reference sequence).

The table lists this clonotype with a few counts. This sequence may be a read error, since a much larger clone differs from it by one base. The rearrangement joins TRBV30 to TRBJ2-4; possible D gene TRBD2, 6 bases. The J call is doubtful: the DNA matches TRBJ2-5 better. The CDR3 length is 11 residues. CDR1 is GTSNPN, CDR2 SVGIG, per germline (reference sequence). The CDR3 reads CAWSLEGTQYF. CDR3 in DNA: TGTGCCTGGAGTCTGGAGGGGACCCAGTACTTC.

The chain couples TRBV9 to TRBJ1-5; D remains unclear. V was pared by 0 bases and J by 7 bases, with 14 bases between. Germline V gene data show CDR1 as SGDLS and CDR2 as YYNGEE. The CDR3 extends over 15 amino acids. The CDR3 sequence is CASSVEDNPGQPQHF. In DNA form, the CDR3 reads TGTGCCAGCAGCGTAGAAGACAACCCCGGGCAGCCCCAGCATTTT. Supplemented by reference TRBV9 and TRBJ1-5, the full variable domain reads DSGVTQTPKHLITATGQRVTLRCSPRSGDLSVYWYQQSLDQGLQFLIQYYNGEERAKGNILERFSAQQFPDLHSELNLSSLELGDSALYFCASSVEDNPGQPQHFGDGTRLSIL.

The sample holds many counts of this clonotype. J is TRBJ2-3 and V is TRBV28, with 12 bases identical to TRBD2. The CDR3 runs 14 residues. The V segment lost 6 bases and the J segment 4 bases; nucleotides outside the gene matches: 2. In germline, CDR1 is MDHEN, CDR2 SYDVKM. The CDR3 bases are TGTGCCAGCAGCAGACTAGCGGGAGCAGATACGCAGTATTTT. This translates into CASSRLAGADTQYF.

This rearrangement joins TRBV9 to TRBJ2-1; possibly TRBD2 for D (5 bases). CDR1 SGDLS and CDR2 YYNGEE come from the germline V gene. The CDR3 runs to 15 residues. Trimming cost V 0 bases and J 5 bases, with 12 bases left between them. The CDR3 protein is CASSVEAVFDNEQFF. For the CDR3, the DNA is TGTGCCAGCAGCGTAGAAGCGGTGTTTGACAATGAGCAGTTCTTC.

V usage is TRBV5-1 and J usage is TRBJ2-2; the D gene is possibly TRBD1 (6 bases). Germline V gene sequence: CDR1 SGHRS, CDR2 YFSETQ. This CDR3 spans 17 amino acids. Between the trimmed V and J ends, which lost 2 bases and 0 bases, there was a span of 14 bases. The CDR3 loop reads CASSLQPTGANTGELFF. In DNA form, the CDR3 reads TGCGCCAGCAGCTTACAGCCGACAGGCGCGAACACCGGGGAGCTGTTTTTT.

This clonotype came up once. Mismatch with germline at one junction end may stem from a read error. DNA for the CDR3: TGTGCCAGCAGTTCGGACAGCCCTGAAGTTTTCTTT. This gives the protein CASSSDSPEVFF. The chain employs TRBV2 and TRBJ2-3; D might be TRBD1 (6 bases). Germline V lookup: CDR1 SNHLY, CDR2 FYNNEI. This CDR3 has 12 residues.